Below, 5 T cell receptor beta chains from the same sample are listed, as sequenced in a study of blood T cell repertoires in COVID-19. Sequencing used immunoSEQ multiplex PCR; TCRdb keeps in-frame clones, though not all of them. The data contain approximately 250,000 clones, 70% to 90% of them seen just once; the ten biggest clones take up approximately 5.1%. Sequenced sample: peripheral blood. The source of these receptors is a woman aged 55 to 70 with COVID-19, enrolled during active disease.

The CDR3 sequence is CASSRDSWKSSPLHF. The DNA of the CDR3 is TGTGCCAGCTCAAGGGACAGTTGGAAAAGTTCACCCCTCCACTTT. The V gene is TRBV18, the J gene TRBJ1-6; TRBD1 matches at 7 bases. The CDR3 is 15 residues long. V gave up 5 bases and J gave up 9 bases; unmatched junction bases: 10. Looked up from germline, CDR1 is KGHSH and CDR2 is LQKENI.

The V and J genes are TRBV10-1 and TRBJ1-3; D ambiguous. The germline V and J ends were trimmed by 3 bases and 1 base, with 7 bases remaining between them. This CDR3 comprises 14 residues. Germline V gene data show CDR1 as WNHNN and CDR2 as SYGVQD (reference sequence). CDR3 protein: CASSDSLSGNTIYF. The CDR3 DNA follows: TGCGCCAGCAGTGATTCACTTTCTGGAAACACCATATATTTT.

The chain recombines TRBV5-1 with TRBJ1-1, with TRBD1 matching 11 bases. CDR1 is SGHRS and CDR2 is YFSETQ in the germline V gene. Unmatched junction bases numbered 7, after V lost 5 bases and J lost 1 base. The CDR3 spans 16 residues. The CDR3 is CASRPRTGGPNTEAFF. The CDR3 region has the DNA TGCGCCAGCAGACCCAGGACAGGGGGCCCGAACACTGAAGCTTTCTTT.

The chain is built from TRBV5-1 and TRBJ2-7, with a possible D match to TRBD2 (5 bases). V was shortened by 4 bases and J by 0 bases, with 11 bases between the two germline ends. Germline CDR1 reads SGHRS; CDR2 reads YFSETQ. This CDR3 is built from 14 residues. CDR3 amino acids: CASSPATSSYEQYF. The CDR3, as DNA: TGCGCCAGCAGCCCTGCAACTAGCTCCTACGAGCAGTACTTC.

This chain connects TRBV3-1 (or the pseudogene TRBV3-2) to TRBJ2-1, with 8 bases fitting TRBD1. This CDR3 comprises 15 residues. Germline V CDR1 and CDR2: LGHDT, YNNKEL (reference sequence). V shed 1 base and J 7 bases; nucleotides not matched to a gene: 6. In DNA, the CDR3 is TGTGCCAGCAGCCAAGGGACAGGGCCGCGGAATGAGCAGTTCTTC. It yields the protein CASSQGTGPRNEQFF.